Only one count was recorded for the clone carrying this TCR beta chain. This sample was included in a study of blood T cell repertoires in COVID-19. Across the study: Collection of acute and convalescent COVID-19 samples took place in the United States, Italy and Spain.

Using immunoSEQ multiplex PCR, the repertoire was profiled, and TCRdb retains in-frame clones only, with some absent. The table records under 200,000 clones, approximately 85% of them present only once. The junction had 9 bases not matched to a gene; V was cut back by 9 bases and J by 6 bases. Germline V CDR1 and CDR2: SNHLY, FYNNEI. CDR3 length: 14 residues. The clonotype originates from an older woman with COVID-19, enrolled during active disease. This rearrangement joins TRBV2 to TRBJ2-1; 9 bases fit TRBD1. The sample comprised peripheral blood. The DNA for the CDR3 is TGTGCCAGTATAAGCCGGGACAGGGTCAATGAGCAGTTCTTC. This codes for CASISRDRVNEQFF.